This T cell receptor (beta chain) was captured by sequencing in a study of immune characterization of retroperitoneal liposarcoma. Each CDR3 protein gets one entry after TCRdb re-called the PCR reads with MiXCR. The repertoire holds over 15,000 distinct CDR3 sequences, with 35% to 40% as singletons. The CDR3 contains 12 residues. The V end lost 10 bases, the J end lost 6 bases, and 12 bases lay between the germline ends. This TCR came from a male donor with retroperitoneal liposarcoma. This rearrangement joins TRBV12-3 or TRBV12-4 to TRBJ2-2; unclear D gene. Sequencing input: blood. CDR3 region: CATMELAGELFF. DNA for the CDR3: TGTGCCACCATGGAGCTGGCCGGGGAGCTGTTTTTT.